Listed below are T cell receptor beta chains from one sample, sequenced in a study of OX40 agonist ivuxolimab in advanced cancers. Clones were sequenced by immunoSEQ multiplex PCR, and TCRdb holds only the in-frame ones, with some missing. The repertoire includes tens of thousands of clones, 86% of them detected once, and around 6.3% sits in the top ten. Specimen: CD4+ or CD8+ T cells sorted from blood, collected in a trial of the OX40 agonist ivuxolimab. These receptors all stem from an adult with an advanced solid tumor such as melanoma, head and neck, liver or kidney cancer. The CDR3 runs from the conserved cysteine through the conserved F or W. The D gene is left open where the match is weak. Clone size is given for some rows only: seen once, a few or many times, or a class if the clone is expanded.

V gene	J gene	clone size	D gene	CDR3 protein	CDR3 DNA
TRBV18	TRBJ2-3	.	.	CASSPSDTQYF	TGTGCCAGCTCACCATCGGATACGCAGTATTTT
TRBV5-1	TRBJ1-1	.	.	CASSSMTENTEAFF	TGCGCCAGCAGCTCCATGACAGAGAACACTGAAGCTTTCTTT
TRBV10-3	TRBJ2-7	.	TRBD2	CAISDPGGSYEQYF	TGTGCCATCAGTGATCCGGGGGGATCCTACGAGCAGTACTTC
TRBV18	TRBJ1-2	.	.	CASSVDQSSYGYTF	TGTGCCAGCTCCGTGGACCAGTCCTCCTATGGCTACACCTTC
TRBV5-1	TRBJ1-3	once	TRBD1	CASSRTGESGNTIYF	TGCGCCAGCAGCCGAACAGGGGAATCTGGAAACACCATATATTTT
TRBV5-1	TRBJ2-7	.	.	CASSLRASYEQYF	TGCGCCAGCAGCTTACGGGCAAGTTACGAGCAGTACTTC
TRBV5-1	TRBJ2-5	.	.	CASSFLSAQETQYF	TGCGCCAGCAGCTTCCTAAGCGCCCAAGAGACCCAGTACTTC
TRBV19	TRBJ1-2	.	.	CASSIGILDYTF	TGTGCCAGTAGTATTGGGATCCTTGACTACACCTTC
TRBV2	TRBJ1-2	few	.	CASRALYGYTF	TGTGCCAGCAGGGCCTTGTATGGCTACACCTTC
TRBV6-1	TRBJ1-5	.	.	CASINYGDQPQHF	TGTGCCAGCATAAATTATGGGGATCAGCCCCAGCATTTT
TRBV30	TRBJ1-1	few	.	CAWMENTEAFF	TGTGCCTGGATGGAGAACACTGAAGCTTTCTTT
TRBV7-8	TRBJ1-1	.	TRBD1	CASSEQGSGTEAFF	TGTGCCAGCAGCGAACAGGGGTCCGGCACTGAAGCTTTCTTT
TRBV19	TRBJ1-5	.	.	CASRTTGPSNQPQHF	TGTGCCAGTAGAACGACAGGCCCTAGCAATCAGCCCCAGCATTTT
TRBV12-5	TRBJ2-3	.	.	CASGLVLARAGGDDTQYF	TGTGCTAGTGGTTTGGTACTAGCCCGGGCAGGGGGAGATGATACGCAGTATTTT
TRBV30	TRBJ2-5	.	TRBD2	CAWSVGGLAGGYQETQYF	TGTGCCTGGAGCGTAGGGGGACTAGCGGGAGGGTACCAAGAGACCCAGTACTTC
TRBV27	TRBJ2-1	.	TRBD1	CASRATGVHEQFF	TGTGCCAGCAGAGCAACAGGGGTGCATGAGCAGTTCTTC
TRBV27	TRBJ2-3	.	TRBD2	CASSLGLAGGDTQYF	TGTGCCAGCAGTTTGGGACTAGCGGGAGGAGATACGCAGTATTTT
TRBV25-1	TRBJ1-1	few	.	CASSEGHLNTEAFF	TGTGCCAGCAGTGAGGGACATCTGAACACTGAAGCTTTCTTT
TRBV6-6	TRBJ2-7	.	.	CASRTLAEPYEQYF	TGTGCCAGCAGAACCTTAGCGGAACCCTACGAGCAGTACTTC
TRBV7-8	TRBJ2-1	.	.	CASSSRGTTLGEQFF	TGTGCCAGCAGCTCAAGGGGGACTACCTTGGGTGAGCAGTTCTTC
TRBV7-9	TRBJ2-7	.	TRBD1	CASSPGQGASLKQYF	TGTGCCAGCAGCCCCGGACAGGGGGCGTCGCTAAAGCAGTACTTC
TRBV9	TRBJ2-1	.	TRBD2	CASSVVPSSGRAVEQFF	TGTGCCAGCAGCGTGGTACCCTCTAGCGGGAGGGCGGTTGAGCAGTTCTTC
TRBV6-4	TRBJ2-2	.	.	CASSPEAANTGELFF	TGTGCCAGCAGCCCCGAGGCAGCGAACACCGGGGAGCTGTTTTTT
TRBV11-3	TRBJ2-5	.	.	CASSRGGRGQETQYF	TGTGCCAGCAGCCGAGGGGGTAGGGGACAAGAGACCCAGTACTTC
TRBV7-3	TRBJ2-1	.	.	CASSKDPGRGQFF	TGTGCCAGCAGTAAAGATCCAGGGAGAGGGCAGTTCTTC
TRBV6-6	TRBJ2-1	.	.	CASSPRNSAFSNEQFF	TGTGCCAGCAGCCCCAGGAACTCCGCTTTTTCCAATGAGCAGTTCTTC
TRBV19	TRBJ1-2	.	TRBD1	CASSIDRGIYGYTF	TGTGCCAGTAGTATAGACAGGGGGATCTATGGCTACACCTTC
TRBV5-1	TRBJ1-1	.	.	CASSHTRNTEAFF	TGCGCCAGCAGTCATACACGGAACACTGAAGCTTTCTTT
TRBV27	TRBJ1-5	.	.	CASSLSAGVQPQHF	TGTGCCAGCAGTTTATCCGCCGGAGTACAGCCCCAGCATTTT
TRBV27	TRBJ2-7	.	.	CASSMDSSGYEQYF	TGTGCCAGCAGTATGGACAGTAGTGGGTACGAGCAGTACTTC
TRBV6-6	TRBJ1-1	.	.	CASSYETGEAFF	TGTGCCAGCAGTTACGAGACAGGTGAAGCTTTCTTT
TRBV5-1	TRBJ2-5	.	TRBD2	CASSSGGPGETQYF	TGCGCCAGCAGCTCGGGGGGGCCAGGGGAGACCCAGTACTTC
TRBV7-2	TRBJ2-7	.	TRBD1	CASSLGSGTGWYEQYF	TGTGCCAGCAGCTTAGGGTCGGGGACAGGGTGGTACGAGCAGTACTTC
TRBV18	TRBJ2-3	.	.	CASSPHGGSTDTQYF	TGTGCCAGCTCACCTCACGGGGGTAGCACAGATACGCAGTATTTT
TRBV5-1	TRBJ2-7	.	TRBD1	CASGRGPTGVEQYF	TGCGCCAGCGGACGCGGGCCTACAGGGGTCGAGCAGTACTTC
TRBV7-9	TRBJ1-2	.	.	CASSLGEGAGGYTF	TGTGCCAGCAGCTTAGGGGAGGGCGCGGGAGGCTACACCTTC
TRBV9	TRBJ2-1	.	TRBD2	CASSVDGTNNEQFF	TGTGCCAGCAGCGTAGACGGGACTAACAATGAGCAGTTCTTC
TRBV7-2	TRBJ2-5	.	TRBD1	CASSYDRGRETQYF	TGTGCCAGCAGCTACGACAGGGGCAGGGAGACCCAGTACTTC
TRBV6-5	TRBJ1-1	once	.	CASSYSSVGSGTEAFF	TGTGCCAGCAGTTACTCTTCGGTCGGCAGCGGCACTGAAGCTTTCTTT
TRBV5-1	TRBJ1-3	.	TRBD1	CASSLAGTGSGNTIYF	TGCGCCAGCAGCTTGGCGGGGACAGGGTCTGGAAACACCATATATTTT
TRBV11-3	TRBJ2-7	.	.	CASSFRTGSSYEQYF	TGTGCCAGCAGCTTCCGGACGGGGAGCTCCTACGAGCAGTACTTC
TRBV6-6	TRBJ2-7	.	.	CASGSRERAAYEQYF	TGTGCCAGCGGCTCGAGGGAGCGGGCAGCCTACGAGCAGTACTTC
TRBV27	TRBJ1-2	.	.	CASSLLFTGQGGYTF	TGTGCCAGCAGTCTCTTGTTTACGGGACAAGGAGGCTACACCTTC
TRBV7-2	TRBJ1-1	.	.	CASSPQGRGAFF	TGTGCCAGCAGCCCGCAGGGGAGGGGAGCTTTCTTT
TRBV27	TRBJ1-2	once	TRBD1	CASSPNQDRGWGGYTF	TGTGCCAGCAGTCCCAATCAGGACAGGGGGTGGGGAGGCTACACCTTC